The present TCR beta chain was sequenced within a study of cytomegalovirus exposure and HLA in healthy donors. Whole-study results and caveats: Listed as cytomegalovirus-associated were 164 TCR beta chains. Later analysis associated a missense DCLRE1C variant with TCR beta V- and J-gene trimming.

The germline gives CDR1 MNHNY, CDR2 SVGAGI (reference sequence). CDR3 length: 14 amino acids. V lost 0 bases to trimming and J lost 4 bases; unmatched junction nucleotides: 2. Comments on this clone: Its antigen is undetermined.

60 Vbeta and 13 Jbeta primers were used in PCR. How the authors handled the data: Unique TCR beta chains totaled some 80 million in a later count, with roughly 10 million of them shared. This table comes from immunoSEQ multiplex PCR, and its TCRdb copy is limited to in-frame clones, with some not included. V, J and clone size reflect that table, while D and trimming were determined from the DNA. The repertoire holds 160,000 or so clones, with 77% as singletons. This sequence joins TRBV6-6 and TRBJ2-5; 7 bases agree with TRBD1. Sample: PBMCs. The sequence derives from a man younger than 45 in good health and CMV-seropositive. This CDR3 is CASSYSTGPETQYF. The CDR3 region has the DNA TGTGCCAGCAGTTACTCGACAGGGCCAGAGACCCAGTACTTC.